The rows below give T cell receptor beta chains drawn from one sample of a study of blood T cells in healthy people across ages. One entry per CDR3 protein results from TCRdb running MiXCR on the 5' RACE reads. The table records 630,000 or so distinct CDR3 sequences, approximately 30% of them present only once. The specimen was blood. The origin of the receptors is an elderly woman in good health. Both conserved end residues are part of each CDR3. D genes are given only for firm matches. Clone size is shown for a subset of rows, as once, few, many or a class of expanded clone.

D: -
V: TRBV14
size: many
J: TRBJ2-1
CDR3: CASSQGLVRGNEQFF
DNA: TGTGCCAGCAGCCAAGGGCTTGTCCGAGGGAATGAGCAGTTCTTC

D: -
V: TRBV7-2
size: many
J: TRBJ2-1
CDR3: CASSLGGRGAGDNEQFF
DNA: TGTGCCAGCAGCTTGGGGGGACGGGGGGCCGGGGACAATGAGCAGTTCTTC

D: -
V: TRBV7-2
size: -
J: TRBJ2-7
CDR3: CASSLNGFRVYEQYF
DNA: TGTGCCAGCAGCTTAAACGGCTTCAGGGTCTACGAGCAGTACTTC

D: -
V: TRBV30
size: -
J: TRBJ2-7
CDR3: CAGSGTPNNEQYF
DNA: TGTGCCGGATCCGGGACACCCAACAATGAGCAGTACTTC

D: -
V: TRBV11-2
size: -
J: TRBJ2-2
CDR3: CASSSLGGGYTGELFF
DNA: TGTGCCAGCAGCTCTCTAGGGGGGGGCTATACCGGGGAGCTGTTTTTT

D: TRBD1
V: TRBV5-1
size: many
J: TRBJ2-2
CDR3: CASSLELTGTGELFF
DNA: TGCGCCAGCAGCTTGGAGCTGACAGGGACCGGGGAGCTGTTTTTT

D: TRBD1
V: TRBV5-1
size: many
J: TRBJ2-1
CDR3: CASSPSGGWEQFF
DNA: TGCGCCAGCAGCCCGTCAGGGGGCTGGGAGCAGTTCTTC

D: -
V: TRBV20-1
size: -
J: TRBJ1-1
CDR3: CSADSPGPMGTAFF
DNA: TGCAGTGCTGACTCACCGGGACCGATGGGAACAGCTTTCTTT

D: -
V: TRBV2
size: -
J: TRBJ1-1
CDR3: CASREEGPQRAEAFF
DNA: TGTGCCAGCAGGGAAGAGGGTCCTCAGCGGGCTGAAGCTTTCTTT

D: TRBD1
V: TRBV5-1
size: -
J: TRBJ1-1
CDR3: CASSPGQGIMAEAFF
DNA: TGCGCCAGCAGCCCTGGACAGGGGATCATGGCTGAAGCTTTCTTT

D: -
V: TRBV20-1
size: -
J: TRBJ1-1
CDR3: CSARRDKNTEAFF
DNA: TGCAGTGCCCGTCGGGACAAGAACACTGAAGCTTTCTTT

D: TRBD2
V: TRBV5-1
size: many
J: TRBJ2-1
CDR3: CASSLRLAGGNNEQFF
DNA: TGCGCCAGCAGCCTACGACTAGCGGGGGGAAACAATGAGCAGTTCTTC

D: TRBD2
V: TRBV20-1
size: -
J: TRBJ2-1
CDR3: CSAIPGLAGFNEQFF
DNA: TGCAGTGCCATACCGGGACTAGCGGGCTTCAATGAGCAGTTCTTC

D: TRBD1
V: TRBV7-9
size: -
J: TRBJ1-4
CDR3: CASSPDRGFTNEKLFF
DNA: TGTGCCAGCAGCCCGGACAGGGGATTCACTAATGAAAAACTGTTTTTT

D: TRBD2
V: TRBV6-5
size: many
J: TRBJ2-3
CDR3: CASRGTRPSTDTQYF
DNA: TGTGCCAGCAGGGGGACTAGGCCTTCCACAGATACGCAGTATTTT

D: TRBD1
V: TRBV30
size: -
J: TRBJ2-1
CDR3: CARSVRTGASRSAQFF
DNA: TGTGCCCGGAGTGTGAGGACAGGGGCCTCTCGTTCGGCGCAGTTCTTC

D: -
V: TRBV20-1
size: many
J: TRBJ2-1
CDR3: CSAGPLRRGEQFF
DNA: TGCAGTGCTGGGCCTCTCCGGAGGGGTGAGCAGTTCTTC

D: -
V: TRBV18
size: many
J: TRBJ2-1
CDR3: CASSPQVSSRSYNEQFF
DNA: TGTGCCAGCTCACCACAGGTGTCATCCAGGTCCTACAATGAGCAGTTCTTC

D: TRBD2
V: TRBV29-1
size: many
J: TRBJ2-3
CDR3: CSARLAIGTDTQYF
DNA: TGCAGCGCACGACTAGCAATTGGCACAGATACGCAGTATTTT

D: -
V: TRBV20-1
size: -
J: TRBJ2-5
CDR3: CSARDGSTSLETQYF
DNA: TGCAGTGCTAGAGATGGAAGTACTAGTTTGGAGACCCAGTACTTC

D: TRBD1
V: TRBV29-1
size: many
J: TRBJ1-1
CDR3: CSVDRDGTEAFF
DNA: TGCAGCGTCGACAGGGATGGCACTGAAGCTTTCTTT

D: -
V: TRBV28
size: -
J: TRBJ1-2
CDR3: CASRINRIGYTF
DNA: TGTGCCAGCAGGATAAATCGAATCGGCTACACCTTC

D: TRBD1
V: TRBV4-1
size: many
J: TRBJ1-4
CDR3: CASSQIQGANEKLFF
DNA: TGCGCCAGCAGCCAAATACAGGGGGCTAATGAAAAACTGTTTTTT

D: -
V: TRBV7-2
size: many
J: TRBJ2-3
CDR3: CASSQSGQHTQYF
DNA: TGTGCCAGCAGCCAAAGCGGACAACATACGCAGTATTTT

D: TRBD1
V: TRBV30
size: many
J: TRBJ1-5
CDR3: CAWSKTGEYQPQHF
DNA: TGTGCCTGGAGTAAGACAGGGGAATATCAGCCCCAGCATTTT

D: -
V: TRBV14
size: -
J: TRBJ2-3
CDR3: CASSQDVLADTQYF
DNA: TGTGCCAGCAGCCAAGATGTCCTAGCAGATACGCAGTATTTT

D: TRBD1
V: TRBV7-9
size: -
J: TRBJ2-7
CDR3: CASSYDGTGGYEQYF
DNA: TGTGCCAGCAGCTACGACGGGACAGGGGGCTACGAGCAGTACTTC

D: TRBD2
V: TRBV20-1
size: few
J: TRBJ2-1
CDR3: CSAGVARPSGGEQFF
DNA: TGCAGTGCTGGGGTCGCGAGGCCTAGCGGGGGTGAGCAGTTCTTC

D: -
V: TRBV5-8
size: many
J: TRBJ2-7
CDR3: CASSLDLGEISYEQYF
DNA: TGTGCCAGCAGCTTGGATTTGGGTGAGATCTCCTACGAGCAGTACTTC

D: TRBD2
V: TRBV20-1
size: many
J: TRBJ2-7
CDR3: CSARLAGLTYEQYF
DNA: TGCAGTGCTAGACTAGCGGGGCTCACCTACGAGCAGTACTTC

D: -
V: TRBV20-1
size: -
J: TRBJ1-5
CDR3: CSARDPQGSEPQHF
DNA: TGCAGTGCTAGAGATCCTCAGGGCAGTGAGCCCCAGCATTTT

D: -
V: TRBV7-2
size: many
J: TRBJ2-3
CDR3: CASTTGRYTDTQYF
DNA: TGTGCCAGCACCACTGGGCGCTACACAGATACGCAGTATTTT

D: -
V: TRBV7-3
size: -
J: TRBJ2-2
CDR3: CASSPRDTTGELFF
DNA: TGTGCCAGCAGCCCCAGAGACACCACCGGGGAGCTGTTTTTT

D: -
V: TRBV7-9
size: few
J: TRBJ2-7
CDR3: CASSRTGIGDEQYF
DNA: TGTGCCAGCAGCCGTACAGGGATCGGGGACGAGCAGTACTTC

D: -
V: TRBV20-1
size: -
J: TRBJ1-1
CDR3: CSAKDHSNTEAFF
DNA: TGCAGTGCTAAAGATCACTCGAACACTGAAGCTTTCTTT

D: -
V: TRBV20-1
size: many
J: TRBJ2-5
CDR3: CSAFQARRETQYF
DNA: TGCAGTGCCTTCCAGGCGCGCCGGGAGACCCAGTACTTC

D: -
V: TRBV29-1
size: many
J: TRBJ1-1
CDR3: CSVGLGVHTEAFF
DNA: TGCAGCGTGGGCCTGGGGGTACACACTGAAGCTTTCTTT

D: -
V: TRBV5-6
size: few
J: TRBJ1-1
CDR3: CASSINIRTEAFF
DNA: TGTGCCAGCAGCATCAATATAAGGACTGAAGCTTTCTTT

D: TRBD1
V: TRBV12-3/TRBV12-4
size: -
J: TRBJ1-5
CDR3: CASSSDRDSNQPQHF
DNA: TGTGCCAGCAGCTCCGACAGGGATAGCAATCAGCCCCAGCATTTT

D: -
V: TRBV5-1
size: many
J: TRBJ1-1
CDR3: CASSSKVGLNTEAFF
DNA: TGCGCCAGCAGCTCAAAGGTCGGCCTGAACACTGAAGCTTTCTTT

D: -
V: TRBV7-9
size: many
J: TRBJ1-4
CDR3: CASSLGIGTTNEKLFF
DNA: TGTGCCAGCAGCCTAGGAATCGGGACAACTAATGAAAAACTGTTTTTT

D: TRBD1
V: TRBV20-1
size: many
J: TRBJ2-3
CDR3: CSAERTGGGTDTQYF
DNA: TGCAGTGCAGAGAGGACAGGGGGAGGCACAGATACGCAGTATTTT

D: TRBD1
V: TRBV10-3
size: many
J: TRBJ2-1
CDR3: CAIRPSTGGSSYNEQFF
DNA: TGTGCCATCAGACCCTCGACAGGGGGTAGCTCCTACAATGAGCAGTTCTTC

D: -
V: TRBV5-1
size: -
J: TRBJ1-1
CDR3: CASSRGQSNTEAFF
DNA: TGCGCCAGCAGCCGGGGACAATCGAACACTGAAGCTTTCTTT

D: -
V: TRBV9
size: -
J: TRBJ1-2
CDR3: CACSVLEETTMGYTF
DNA: TGTGCCTGCAGCGTCCTGGAGGAGACTACTATGGGCTACACCTTC

D: -
V: TRBV20-1
size: few
J: TRBJ1-1
CDR3: CSGAEGGEEAFF
DNA: TGCAGTGGGGCGGAGGGGGGAGAGGAAGCTTTCTTT

D: TRBD2
V: TRBV10-3
size: many
J: TRBJ2-5
CDR3: CAISNGLGKETQYF
DNA: TGTGCCATCAGCAACGGACTAGGAAAAGAGACCCAGTACTTC

D: TRBD1
V: TRBV5-1
size: few
J: TRBJ2-3
CDR3: CASSVQGGPDTQYF
DNA: TGCGCCAGCAGCGTACAGGGGGGCCCCGATACGCAGTATTTT

D: TRBD1
V: TRBV27
size: -
J: TRBJ1-1
CDR3: CASSPGTGGWNTEAFF
DNA: TGTGCCAGCAGTCCGGGGACAGGGGGCTGGAACACTGAAGCTTTCTTT